This T cell receptor beta chain was profiled in a study of T cell clonotyping in hematopoietic cell transplantation. Study-wide results and limits: Cells were unsorted, so CD4 and CD8 contributions were not separated. Few recipient clonotypes overlapped donors; over 97% were de novo at given depth. After transplant, recipient diversity fell while pathologically expanded clonotypes grew through day 180.

Clones were read by immunoSEQ multiplex PCR, and TCRdb kept only the in-frame ones, dropping some. The data contain around 25,000 clones, more than 90% of them singletons. V lost 5 bases, J lost 3 bases, and 8 bases stayed unmatched. The CDR3 is 15 amino acids. Per the germline V gene, CDR1 is SGHTA and CDR2 is FQGNSA. With regard to this clone: Its specificity is not known.

This TCR derives from a man in his forties or fifties in good health. Some clones in this sample may be carry-over from other donors' samples. The sequenced material came from peripheral blood mononuclear cells. The chain is built from TRBV7-2 and TRBJ2-7, with 9 nucleotides matching TRBD1. The CDR3 region is CASSRDRDVVYEQYF. DNA for the CDR3: TGTGCCAGCAGCAGGGACAGGGATGTAGTCTACGAGCAGTACTTC.